This TCR beta chain came from a study of OX40 agonist ivuxolimab in advanced cancers. About the study: Patients received ivuxolimab, an intravenous treatment, every 2 weeks at 0.01 to 10 mg/kg.

Trimming stripped 5 bases from V and 5 bases from J, with 9 bases between. CDR3 length: 12 amino acids. Germline lookup yields CDR1 PRHDT and CDR2 FYEKMQ (reference sequence). The method was immunoSEQ multiplex PCR; TCRdb's version includes in-frame clones alone and lacks a portion of them. Of about 46,000 clones listed, 70% to 90% are singletons. The sample here was CD4+ or CD8+ T cells sorted from blood, taken in a trial of the OX40 agonist ivuxolimab. The genes are TRBV13 and TRBJ1-1, with no clear D. This TCR was recovered from an adult with an advanced solid tumor such as melanoma, head and neck, liver or kidney cancer. The CDR3 region has the DNA TGTGCCAGCAGCCCCGGAGTAACTGAAGCTTTCTTT. Its protein is CASSPGVTEAFF.